The 23 T cell receptor beta chains given below trace back to one sample, sequenced in a study of cytomegalovirus exposure and HLA in healthy donors. The PCR employed 60 Vbeta primers together with 13 Jbeta primers. Profiled with immunoSEQ multiplex PCR; TCRdb holds only in-frame clones, not every one. The table lists roughly 120,000 clones, roughly three quarters of them singletons. Sequenced sample: PBMCs. The receptor source for this set is a man aged 18 to 35 in good health and CMV-seronegative.

V and J are TRBV18 and TRBJ1-1; tentative D call: TRBD1 (5 bases). CDR1 KGHSH and CDR2 LQKENI come from the germline V gene. V gave up 2 bases and J gave up 6 bases, with 16 bases separating them. This CDR3 comprises 15 residues. The CDR3 spells CASSPSRGFEAEAFF. The CDR3, as DNA: TGTGCCAGCTCACCAAGTAGGGGTTTTGAGGCTGAAGCTTTCTTT.

V usage is TRBV7-8 and J usage is TRBJ1-1; 8 positions match TRBD1. CDR1 and CDR2 from the germline V gene are SGHVS and FQNEAQ. V dropped 3 bases and J dropped 4; count of bases not matched to a gene: 4. The CDR3 has 14 amino acids. In nucleotides, the CDR3 is TGTGCCAGCAGCTTCCAGGGGGCCGGCACTGAAGCTTTCTTT. Residues: CASSFQGAGTEAFF.

This chain uses TRBV18 with TRBJ1-2; D call uncertain. Germline assignment: CDR1 KGHSH and CDR2 LQKENI. The CDR3 loop spans 15 amino acids. V dropped 2 bases and J dropped 0 bases, with 10 bases sitting between them. CDR3 coding DNA: TGTGCCAGCTCACCAATGGCAGTATCTAACTATGGCTACACCTTC. Translating gives CASSPMAVSNYGYTF.

The chain has TRBV30 and TRBJ2-7; 9 nucleotides agree with TRBD2. Germline lookup yields CDR1 GTSNPN and CDR2 SVGIG (reference sequence). The CDR3 covers 12 residues. Trimming at V came to 7 bases and at J to 0 bases, leaving 1 base not matched to a gene. The DNA for the CDR3 is TGTGCCTTTAGCGGGAGCTCCTACGAGCAGTACTTC. It codes for CAFSGSSYEQYF. Full variable domain (remainder filled in from reference TRBV30 and TRBJ2-7): SQTIHQWPATLVQPVGSPLSLECTVEGTSNPNLYWYRQAAGRGLQLLFYSVGIGQISSEVPQNLSASRPQDRQFILSSKKLLLSDSGFYLCAFSGSSYEQYFGPGTRLTVT.

The chain recombines TRBV9 with TRBJ2-2, with a tentative D call TRBD1 (6 bases). The CDR3 has 17 residues. Germline V lookup: CDR1 SGDLS, CDR2 YYNGEE. The V end was cut by 3 bases, the J end by 3 bases, with 18 bases between. CDR3 region: CASSGPMGDKYTGELFF. The CDR3 DNA is TGTGCCAGCAGCGGCCCCATGGGGGACAAATACACCGGGGAGCTGTTTTTT.

The rearrangement links TRBV28 to TRBJ2-1; 8 bases agree with TRBD2. Trimming at V came to 3 bases and at J to 3 bases, leaving 10 bases not matched to a gene. This CDR3 has 17 residues. Germline assignment: CDR1 MDHEN and CDR2 SYDVKM. The CDR3 DNA reads as TGTGCCAGCAGTTTTCTTTTACGGGAGGGCCTCTACAATGAGCAGTTCTTC. Amino acids: CASSFLLREGLYNEQFF.

This clone appeared once. Its ends do not fully match the called genes, so a read error is possible. The chain couples TRBV7-9 to TRBJ1-6; TRBD1 matches 8 bases. CDR3 length: 15 residues. CDR1 is SEHNR, CDR2 FQNEAQ, per germline (reference sequence). Here the CDR3 DNA reads TGTGCCAGCAGTGAGTGGACAGGGATTGATTCCCCCCTCCACTTT. This codes for CASSEWTGIDSPLHF.

V and J are TRBV2 and TRBJ1-4; D possibly corresponds to TRBD1 (5 bases). Germline CDR1 SNHLY, CDR2 FYNNEI. V shed 0 bases and J shed 3 bases, with 14 bases lying between them. The CDR3 is made up of 17 amino acids. The DNA of the CDR3 is TGTGCCAGCAGTGAAGCGATTCAGGGTGTAGCTAATGAAAAACTGTTTTTT. It codes for CASSEAIQGVANEKLFF.

The chain uses TRBV5-1 and TRBJ2-2; D not resolved. The germline CDR1 and CDR2 sequences are SGHRS and YFSETQ. This CDR3 is built from 17 residues. Trimming cost V 2 bases and J 0 bases, with 14 bases left between them. CDR3: CASSLYSGIPNTGELFF. CDR3 nucleotide sequence: TGCGCCAGCAGCTTATATTCAGGTATCCCGAACACCGGGGAGCTGTTTTTT.

This clone occurred a few times. The rearrangement joins TRBV2 to TRBJ2-2; D gene uncertain. The germline V and J ends were trimmed by 1 base and 6 bases, with 9 bases remaining between them. CDR1 is SNHLY and CDR2 is FYNNEI in the germline V gene. The CDR3 spans 14 residues. The CDR3 loop reads CASSEVGGSGELFF. CDR3 bases: TGTGCCAGCAGTGAAGTCGGCGGTTCCGGGGAGCTGTTTTTT.

This chain links TRBV18 with TRBJ2-1; 8 nucleotides agree with TRBD2. The germline V gene has CDR1 KGHSH and CDR2 LQKENI. Trimming removed 2 bases from V and 4 bases from J; junction bases left unmatched: 4. CDR3 length: 15 amino acids. The CDR3 DNA sequence: TGTGCCAGCTCACCATGGGCTAGCGGGTACAATGAGCAGTTCTTC. Residues: CASSPWASGYNEQFF.

This clone was seen a handful of times. This chain uses TRBV27 with TRBJ2-7; 9 bases match TRBD2. The germline V gene has CDR1 MNHEY and CDR2 SMNVEV (reference sequence). The V segment lost 8 bases and the J segment 3 bases; nucleotides outside the gene matches: 5. The CDR3 runs to 13 residues. CDR3 protein: CASRSSGSYEQYF. CDR3 DNA sequence: TGTGCCAGCCGAAGTAGCGGGAGCTACGAGCAGTACTTC.

Turning to this clone: One junction end disagrees with the germline gene, perhaps due to a read error. V and J are TRBV5-1 and TRBJ2-5; 8 bases map to TRBD1. In germline, CDR1 is SGHRS, CDR2 YFSETQ. This CDR3 has 14 amino acids. The DNA for the CDR3 is TGCGCCAGCAGCACCGGACAGGGAGCAGAGGCCCAGTACTTC. Its translation: CASSTGQGAEAQYF.

This clone was seen only once. The chain combines TRBV7-2 with TRBJ2-1, with 8 bases fitting TRBD1. Per the germline V gene, CDR1 is SGHTA and CDR2 is FQGNSA. Trimming removed 1 base from V and 1 base from J; junction bases left unmatched: 3. There are 16 residues in the CDR3. CDR3 coding DNA: TGTGCCAGCAGCTTAGGGAGGACAGGGTCCTACAATGAGCAGTTCTTC. This gives the protein CASSLGRTGSYNEQFF.

As regards this clone: Other DNA sequences within the sample encode an identical CDR3. The chain combines TRBV10-3 with TRBJ1-2; no clear D gene. The V gene's germline CDR1 is ENHRY and CDR2 SYGVKD. Trimming pared 4 bases from V and 0 bases from J, leaving 6 bases between. The CDR3 extends over 13 amino acids. Written as DNA, the CDR3 is TGTGCCATCAGTGGAGAGACTAACTATGGCTACACCTTC. Translating gives CAISGETNYGYTF.

This clone has only one observation. The J gene is TRBJ1-1, the V gene TRBV9; maybe TRBD1 (6 bases). V was trimmed by 0 bases and J by 1 base, leaving 10 bases between them. CDR3 length: 15 amino acids. Germline CDR1 SGDLS, CDR2 YYNGEE. The CDR3 region is CASSVGGQGNTEAFF. In DNA, the CDR3 is TGTGCCAGCAGCGTAGGGGGGCAAGGGAACACTGAAGCTTTCTTT. The full variable domain, its missing parts supplied by reference TRBV9 and TRBJ1-1, is DSGVTQTPKHLITATGQRVTLRCSPRSGDLSVYWYQQSLDQGLQFLIQYYNGEERAKGNILERFSAQQFPDLHSELNLSSLELGDSALYFCASSVGGQGNTEAFFGQGTRLTVV.

The CDR3 region has the DNA TGTGCCAGCAGCTTAGGGCTAGCGGGAACCTACGAGCAGTACTTC. This codes for CASSLGLAGTYEQYF. The V gene is TRBV11-2, the J gene TRBJ2-7; 9 bases line up with TRBD2. V lost 1 base, J lost 2 bases, and 3 bases stayed unmatched. This CDR3 is built from 15 residues. Germline CDR1 and CDR2: SGHAT and FQNNGV.

The table lists this clone with a count of one. The chain is built from TRBV7-2 and TRBJ2-7; the D gene is possibly TRBD2 (5 bases). Germline V gives CDR1 SGHTA, CDR2 FQGNSA. The CDR3 has 14 amino acids. V shed 5 bases and J shed 0 bases, with 11 bases lying between them. The CDR3 region is CASSPLGISYEQYF. The CDR3 DNA is TGTGCCAGCAGCCCCCTCGGGATCTCCTACGAGCAGTACTTC. Supplemented by reference TRBV7-2 and TRBJ2-7, the full variable domain reads GAGVSQSPSNKVTEKGKDVELRCDPISGHTALYWYRQSLGQGLEFLIYFQGNSAPDKSGLPSDRFSAERTGGSVSTLTIQRTQQEDSAVYLCASSPLGISYEQYFGPGTRLTVT.

The chain combines TRBV5-1 with TRBJ2-1; 7 positions match TRBD2. The CDR3 consists of 15 residues. J gave up 2 bases and V 1 base, and 3 bases lay outside the gene matches. The germline V gene has CDR1 SGHRS and CDR2 YFSETQ. The CDR3 DNA reads TGCGCCAGCAGCTTGTCAGCGGGAACCTACAATGAGCAGTTCTTC. It encodes CASSLSAGTYNEQFF. Based on the CDR3 plus reference TRBV5-1 and TRBJ2-1, the full variable domain is KAGVTQTPRYLIKTRGQQVTLSCSPISGHRSVSWYQQTPGQGLQFLFEYFSETQRNKGNFPGRFSGRQFSNSRSEMNVSTLELGDSALYLCASSLSAGTYNEQFFGPGTRLTVL.

The V gene is TRBV28, the J gene TRBJ1-5, with 9 bases fitting TRBD1. CDR1 MDHEN and CDR2 SYDVKM come from the germline V gene. The junction had 8 bases not matched to a gene; V was cut back by 5 bases and J by 3 bases. The CDR3 spans 16 residues. For the CDR3, the DNA is TGTGCCAGCAGTACTACTCGGACAGGGGCCAATCAGCCCCAGCATTTT. Encoded protein: CASSTTRTGANQPQHF.

The CDR3 sequence is CASSRGPWNSPLHF. The CDR3 coding sequence is TGTGCCAGCTCACGGGGCCCGTGGAATTCACCCCTCCACTTT. The chain joins TRBV18 to TRBJ1-6; D might be TRBD1 (5 bases). The CDR3 loop spans 14 amino acids. Trimming pared 4 bases from V and 7 bases from J, leaving 11 bases between. Germline V CDR1 and CDR2: KGHSH, LQKENI.

The chain's CDR3 is CASSTTGATSYEQYF. In DNA, the CDR3 is TGTGCCAGCAGCACGACAGGGGCCACCTCCTACGAGCAGTACTTC. The chain links TRBV7-2 to TRBJ2-7; 8 nucleotides match TRBD1. V gave up 5 bases and J gave up 0 bases; unmatched junction bases: 6. The CDR3 spans 15 residues. The germline CDR1 and CDR2 sequences are SGHTA and FQGNSA.

This chain links TRBV7-9 with TRBJ2-7, with TRBD1 identical over 10 bases. Germline CDR1 reads SEHNR; CDR2 reads FQNEAQ (reference sequence). V lost 5 bases and J lost 12; bases outside the gene matches: 22. The CDR3 runs 17 residues. CDR3 in DNA: TGTGCCAGCAGCCTCTCCCCTTCCGGGACAGGGGACCGACGACCGTACGTC. Amino acids: CASSLSPSGTGDRRPYV.